A single sample is the source of the 27 T cell receptor beta chains below, sequenced in a study. Each CDR3 protein is one row after TCRdb ran MiXCR on the 5' RACE reads. The table has approximately 58,000 distinct CDR3 sequences, roughly 28% seen once. Treg sorting used a CD4+CD25+CD127-/low gate. The sample taken for sequencing was tumor-infiltrating Tregs sorted from the breast tumor. All receptors derive from a female donor with breast cancer.

Details on this clonotype: Being one base from a much bigger clone, this may be a read error. The chain is built from TRBV20-1 and TRBJ2-4, with TRBD2 matching 8 bases. This CDR3 contains 13 residues. Germline V gene data show CDR1 as DFQATT and CDR2 as SNEGSKA (reference sequence). The CDR3 loop is CSAPGLAKNMQYF. In DNA form, the CDR3 reads TGCAGTGCCCCCGGACTAGCCAAAAACATGCAGTACTTC.

The V gene is TRBV5-1, the J gene TRBJ2-7; TRBD1 matches at 7 bases. J gave up 0 bases and V 0 bases, and 3 bases lay outside the gene matches. The CDR3 runs 15 residues. CDR1 and CDR2 (germline): SGHRS, YFSETQ. The CDR3 coding sequence is TGCGCCAGCAGCTTGGCTCCAGGGGGCTCCTACGAGCAGTACTTC. It specifies CASSLAPGGSYEQYF.

This clonotype occurred many times. V and J are TRBV2 and TRBJ2-7; a weak D match, TRBD2 (6 bases). Germline values: CDR1 SNHLY, CDR2 FYNNEI. V dropped 3 bases and J dropped 2 bases, with 11 bases sitting between them. This CDR3 is 14 amino acids long. CDR3 in amino acids: CASSDRRGPYEQYF. The CDR3 bases are TGTGCCAGCAGTGACAGGCGGGGCCCCTACGAGCAGTACTTC. Combining the CDR3 with reference TRBV2 and TRBJ2-7 gives the whole variable domain EPEVTQTPSHQVTQMGQEVILRCVPISNHLYFYWYRQILGQKVEFLVSFYNNEISEKSEIFDDQFSVERPDGSNFTLKIRSTKLEDSAMYFCASSDRRGPYEQYFGPGTRLTVT.

This clonotype was counted many times. The chain has TRBV20-1 and TRBJ1-1; TRBD1 matches 8 bases. Germline CDR1 DFQATT, CDR2 SNEGSKA (reference sequence). V lost 6 bases, J lost 1 base, and 10 bases stayed unmatched. The CDR3 is made up of 15 amino acids. CDR3 nucleotides: TGCAGTGCCCGGTCCCCCGACAGGGGGAACACTGAAGCTTTCTTT. As protein: CSARSPDRGNTEAFF.

This sequence joins TRBV10-3 and TRBJ2-5; tentative D call: TRBD1 (5 bases). The CDR3 length is 14 residues. V was shortened by 5 bases and J by 4 bases, with 14 bases between the two germline ends. Germline CDR1 is ENHRY and CDR2 is SYGVKD. CDR3: CAISSPHGAETQYF. CDR3 nucleotides: TGTGCCATCAGTTCCCCCCATGGGGCAGAGACCCAGTACTTC.

This clonotype was recorded many times. The rearrangement joins TRBV15 to TRBJ2-5; 8 nucleotides match TRBD2. From germline, CDR1 is LNHNV and CDR2 YYDKDF (reference sequence). Losses at the gene ends were 7 bases for V and 0 bases for J; bases not matched to a gene: 10. The CDR3 sequence is 16 residues long. The CDR3, as DNA: TGTGCCACCAAAGCTATCGGCGGGGGGTACCAAGAGACCCAGTACTTC. It is translated as CATKAIGGGYQETQYF.

This clonotype has just a few counts. The V call is TRBV11-2, the J call TRBJ1-2; 7 positions match TRBD1. The V gene's germline CDR1 is SGHAT and CDR2 FQNNGV. The CDR3 runs to 15 residues. After removal of 5 bases from V and 5 bases from J, the junction contained 11 bases not matched to a gene. CDR3 nucleotides: TGTGCCAGCAGCGCCTTTCCGACAGGGAGTTATGGCTACACCTTC. It specifies CASSAFPTGSYGYTF.

This clonotype appeared a few times. V gene TRBV6-6 combines with J gene TRBJ1-5; 11 nucleotides match TRBD1. CDR1 is MNHNY, CDR2 SVGAGI, per germline (reference sequence). J gave up 6 bases and V 5 bases, and 6 bases lay outside the gene matches. This CDR3 is built from 15 residues. CDR3 region: CASSTDRGPGQPQHF. CDR3 sequence (DNA): TGTGCCAGCAGTACGGACAGGGGGCCGGGTCAGCCCCAGCATTTT.

This clonotype has more than one count but fewer than ten. CDR3 region: CASSSAGATLRFF. The CDR3 DNA reads as TGTGCCAGCAGTTCCGCTGGGGCCACTCTCCGGTTCTTC. The chain joins TRBV28 to TRBJ2-1, with D maybe TRBD1 (5 bases). The CDR3 has 13 residues. Germline assignment: CDR1 MDHEN and CDR2 SYDVKM. Trimming removed 4 bases from V and 15 bases from J, with 19 bases in between. Looking up the rest from reference TRBV28 and TRBJ2-1 gives the full variable domain: DVKVTQSSRYLVKRTGEKVFLECVQDMDHENMFWYRQDPGLGLRLIYFSYDVKMKEKGDIPEGYSVSREKKERFSLILESASTNQTSMYLCASSSAGATLRFFGPGTRLTVL.

This clonotype came up a few times. The chain couples TRBV29-1 to TRBJ2-3; 7 bases map to TRBD2. J gave up 0 bases and V 7 bases, and 4 bases lay outside the gene matches. The CDR3 is made up of 13 amino acids. CDR1 is SQVTM, CDR2 ANQGSEA, per germline. The chain's CDR3 is CSAGAGSTDTQYF. The CDR3 DNA sequence: TGCAGCGCCGGAGCGGGGAGCACAGATACGCAGTATTTT.

V and J are TRBV6-2 or TRBV6-3 and TRBJ2-7, with 8 bases matching TRBD2. Per the germline V gene, CDR1 is MNHEY and CDR2 is SVGEGT. The CDR3 runs to 13 residues. V was clipped by 8 bases and J by 3 bases; unmatched bases: 6. The CDR3 protein is CASGSGSRYEQYF. Here the CDR3 DNA reads TGTGCCAGCGGCAGCGGGAGCCGCTACGAGCAGTACTTC.

The CDR3 DNA reads TGCAGTGCTAGACTAGTGAATACGCAGTATTTT. Its protein is CSARLVNTQYF. The rearrangement uses TRBV20-1 and TRBJ2-3; D gene unclear. The V and J ends lost 2 bases and 7 bases respectively, with 7 bases between them. This CDR3 comprises 11 residues. Germline V gene data show CDR1 as DFQATT and CDR2 as SNEGSKA (reference sequence).

This chain links TRBV11-3 with TRBJ2-7; D is perhaps TRBD1 (6 bases). V gave up 5 bases and J gave up 0 bases, with 8 bases separating them. Germline V gives CDR1 SGHNT, CDR2 YENEEA. The CDR3 contains 13 residues. The CDR3 nucleotides read TGTGCCAGCAGCCCAGGGGCCTCCTACGAGCAGTACTTC. This encodes CASSPGASYEQYF.

This chain joins TRBV20-1 and TRBJ1-1, with 8 bases identical to TRBD1. This CDR3 has 14 residues. CDR1 and CDR2 from the germline V gene are DFQATT and SNEGSKA (reference sequence). J was trimmed by 4 bases and V by 0 bases; bases with no gene match: 4. CDR3 amino acids: CSARDATGVTEAFF. CDR3 DNA: TGCAGTGCTAGAGATGCGACAGGGGTCACTGAAGCTTTCTTT.

By sample fraction, this clonotype is medium-sized. The chain links TRBV5-1 to TRBJ1-2; no definite D call. The germline V gene encodes CDR1 SGHRS and CDR2 YFSETQ. CDR3 length equals 13 residues. V shed 0 bases and J shed 1 base, with 4 bases lying between them. Here the CDR3 DNA reads TGCGCCAGCAGCTTGGACAGTAACTATGGCTACACCTTC. It encodes CASSLDSNYGYTF.

This clonotype was picked up many times. Here the CDR3 DNA reads TGTGCCAGCAGCACCAGGGACAGGGACAAAGCTTTCTTT. The encoded protein is CASSTRDRDKAFF. V gene TRBV7-2 combines with J gene TRBJ1-1; 9 positions match TRBD1. V was pared by 5 bases and J by 9 bases, with 7 bases of the junction left unmatched. This CDR3 is built from 13 residues. Per the germline V gene, CDR1 is SGHTA and CDR2 is FQGNSA.

The V call is TRBV30, the J call TRBJ1-1; weak D call: TRBD1 (5 bases). The CDR3 length is 16 residues. Germline CDR1 is GTSNPN and CDR2 is SVGIG (reference sequence). V was clipped by 1 base and J by 1 base, with 16 bases between them. CDR3 sequence: CAWSDPRERPNTEAFF. The CDR3 DNA reads as TGTGCCTGGAGTGACCCCAGGGAGAGGCCGAACACTGAAGCTTTCTTT.

In regard to this clonotype: This sequence may be a read error, since a much larger clone differs from it by one base. Likely a read error: the CDR3 ends without its conserved phenylalanine or tryptophan. This chain links TRBV4-2 with TRBJ1-2; 7 positions match TRBD1. The CDR3 covers 14 residues. Germline values: CDR1 LGHNA, CDR2 YNFKEQ. The junction had 2 bases not matched to a gene; V was cut back by 0 bases and J by 4 bases. CDR3 sequence (DNA): TGTGCCAGCAGCCAAGAACAGGGGCCCTATGGCTACACCCTC. Translated, it gives CASSQEQGPYGYTL.

About this clonotype itself: A read error may produce the germline difference seen at one junction end. The V call is TRBV28, the J call TRBJ1-1; 7 bases map to TRBD1. CDR1 MDHEN and CDR2 SYDVKM come from the germline V gene. The CDR3 spans 12 residues. CDR3 nucleotide sequence: TGTGCCACCCTAGGGGACAGCAGGACGGCTATCTTT. This encodes CATLGDSRTAIF.

The chain employs TRBV5-1 and TRBJ2-5; D tentatively fits TRBD1 or TRBD2 (5 bases each). The V end was cut by 3 bases, the J end by 5 bases, with 20 bases between. Germline CDR1 SGHRS, CDR2 YFSETQ. The CDR3 consists of 16 residues. The DNA of the CDR3 is TGCGCCAGCAGCTCACCCGGGACCGCCCTGGGGGAGACCCAGTACTTC. It translates to CASSSPGTALGETQYF.

Concerning this clonotype: The germline gene is not matched at one end of the junction; a read error may be the cause. The V gene is TRBV12-3 or TRBV12-4, the J gene TRBJ2-4; 8 positions agree with TRBD1. This CDR3 has 17 amino acids. CDR3 in DNA: TGTGCCAGCAGTCCTCAGGGACAGGCGCTAGCCAAAAACATTCGGTACTTC. This translates into CASSPQGQALAKNIRYF.

Notes on this clonotype: A clone one base away is much larger, so this may be a read error. The J gene is TRBJ1-1, the V gene TRBV6-1; no reliable D call. This CDR3 has 14 residues. From germline, CDR1 is MNHNS and CDR2 SASEGT. CDR3 residues: CASSETVGRAEALF. CDR3 in DNA: TGTGCCAGCAGTGAGACTGTAGGCCGAGCTGAAGCTCTCTTT.

This clonotype showed up just a few times. The chain joins TRBV5-1 to TRBJ2-5; D is ambiguous. Germline values: CDR1 SGHRS, CDR2 YFSETQ. The ends were cut back, 0 bases at V and 2 bases at J, with 11 bases in the middle. CDR3 length: 15 amino acids. The CDR3 coding sequence is TGCGCCAGCAGCTTGGCCGCCGGAGTTCAAGAGACCCAGTACTTC. This sequence encodes CASSLAAGVQETQYF.

This clonotype came up many times. This chain joins TRBV5-1 and TRBJ2-7; TRBD2 is a possible D gene (6 bases). The CDR3 is 14 amino acids. The germline V gene encodes CDR1 SGHRS and CDR2 YFSETQ. The V end was cut by 3 bases, the J end by 6 bases, with 16 bases between. The chain's CDR3 is CASSSTLTRTEQYF. In DNA form, the CDR3 reads TGCGCCAGCAGCTCGACCTTGACTAGGACCGAGCAGTACTTC.

In regard to this clonotype: An end of the junction does not agree with germline; a read error may underlie this. The chain employs TRBV12-3 or TRBV12-4 and TRBJ2-5; 9 bases line up with TRBD2. CDR3 size: 14 residues. CDR3 bases: TGTACCAGCAGCCTCATAGCGGGGGTCGAGACCCAGTACTTC. Translation gives CTSSLIAGVETQYF.

In the case of this clonotype: A junction end diverges from the germline sequence, so it may reflect a read error. The chain links TRBV7-2 to TRBJ2-7; 7 nucleotides align to TRBD1. The CDR3 is 15 residues long. The germline CDR1 and CDR2 sequences are SGHTA and FQGNSA. The CDR3 DNA reads as TGTGCCAGCAGCTTATCCGGGACAGACAACTACGGGCAGTACTTC. This sequence encodes CASSLSGTDNYGQYF.

The chain couples TRBV7-2 to TRBJ1-3; D is possibly TRBD1 (5 bases). V lost 0 bases and J lost 0, with 9 bases in between. The germline CDR1 and CDR2 sequences are SGHTA and FQGNSA. The length of the CDR3 is 16 residues. This CDR3 reads CASSLARDFSGNTIYF. The CDR3 DNA follows: TGTGCCAGCAGCTTAGCGAGGGACTTCTCTGGAAACACCATATATTTT.